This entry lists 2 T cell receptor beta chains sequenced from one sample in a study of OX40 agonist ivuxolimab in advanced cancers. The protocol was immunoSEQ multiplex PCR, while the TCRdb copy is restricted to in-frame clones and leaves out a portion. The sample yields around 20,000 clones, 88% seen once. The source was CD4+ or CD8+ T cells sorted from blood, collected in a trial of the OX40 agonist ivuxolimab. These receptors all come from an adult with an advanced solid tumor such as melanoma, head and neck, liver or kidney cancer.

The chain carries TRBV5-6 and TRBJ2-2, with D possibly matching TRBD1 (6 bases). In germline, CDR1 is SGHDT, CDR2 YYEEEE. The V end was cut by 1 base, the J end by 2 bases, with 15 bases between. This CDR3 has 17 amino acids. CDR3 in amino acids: CASSLRYGTPNTGELFF. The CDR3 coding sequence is TGTGCCAGCAGCTTGAGGTACGGGACACCAAACACCGGGGAGCTGTTTTTT.

As DNA, the CDR3 is TGTGCCAGCAGCTTCGCGGGAGCAGGGTACGAGCAGTACTTC. Translation: CASSFAGAGYEQYF. The chain joins TRBV7-2 to TRBJ2-7, with 7 bases lining up with TRBD2. The CDR3 runs 14 residues. V shed 3 bases, J shed 4 bases, and the junction held 6 bases outside the gene matches. Germline V lookup: CDR1 SGHTA, CDR2 FQGNSA.